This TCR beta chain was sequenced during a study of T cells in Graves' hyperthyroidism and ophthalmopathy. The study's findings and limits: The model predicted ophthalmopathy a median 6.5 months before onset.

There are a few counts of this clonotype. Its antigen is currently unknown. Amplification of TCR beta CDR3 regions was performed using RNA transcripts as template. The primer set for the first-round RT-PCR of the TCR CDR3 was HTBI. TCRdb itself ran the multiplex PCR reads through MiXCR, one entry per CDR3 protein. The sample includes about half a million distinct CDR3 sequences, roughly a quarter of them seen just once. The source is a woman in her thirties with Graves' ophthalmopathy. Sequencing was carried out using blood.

This CDR3 is CSARLVARGTYNSPLHF. The CDR3 bases are TGCAGTGCCCGCTTAGTGGCTCGAGGCACCTATAATTCACCCCTCCACTTT. The chain joins TRBV20-1 to TRBJ1-6; D call uncertain. The CDR3 is 17 amino acids. V gave up 6 bases and J gave up 2 bases, with 20 bases separating them. CDR1 is DFQATT, CDR2 SNEGSKA, per germline (reference sequence).